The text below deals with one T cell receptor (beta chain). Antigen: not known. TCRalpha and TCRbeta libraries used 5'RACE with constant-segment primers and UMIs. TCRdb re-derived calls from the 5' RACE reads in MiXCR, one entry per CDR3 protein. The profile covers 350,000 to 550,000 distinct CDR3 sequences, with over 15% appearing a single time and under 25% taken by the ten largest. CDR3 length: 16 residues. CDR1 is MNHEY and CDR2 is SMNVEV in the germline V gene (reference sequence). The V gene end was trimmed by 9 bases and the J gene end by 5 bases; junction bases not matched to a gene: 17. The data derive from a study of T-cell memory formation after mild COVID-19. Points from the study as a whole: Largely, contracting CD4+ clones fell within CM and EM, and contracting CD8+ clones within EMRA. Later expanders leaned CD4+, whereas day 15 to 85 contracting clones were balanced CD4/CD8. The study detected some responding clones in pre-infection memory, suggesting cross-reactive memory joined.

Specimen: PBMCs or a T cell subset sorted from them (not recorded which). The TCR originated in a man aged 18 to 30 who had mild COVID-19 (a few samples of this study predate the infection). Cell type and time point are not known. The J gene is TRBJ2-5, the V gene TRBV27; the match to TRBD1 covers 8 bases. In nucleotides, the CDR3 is TGTGCCAGAAGTCTCCGACGGACAGGGAAGTTGGAGACCCAGTACTTC. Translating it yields CARSLRRTGKLETQYF.